The 3 T cell receptor beta chains presented below share a single source sample, sequenced in a study of blood T cell repertoires in COVID-19 (dated by TCRdb to between 2020 and 2021). The method was the immunoSEQ multiplex PCR assay. Entries here come from immuneACCESS through TCRdb and include only in-frame sequences with V and J called. Some clones fail to appear in such tables; in the studies checked, an unresolved V gene covers under half of the shortfall, and the cause of the remainder is unknown. The sample has over 200,000 clones on record, 87% of them singletons. The ten largest clonotypes hold approximately 2.2% of the sample. The material sequenced was peripheral blood. Receptors originate from a woman aged 45 to 65 with acute or convalescent COVID-19.

CDR3 amino acids: CASMPRGGGEQFF. The CDR3 nucleotides are TGTGCCAGTATGCCCCGGGGAGGCGGTGAGCAGTTCTTC. The gene calls are TRBV19 and TRBJ2-1; tentatively, D is TRBD2 (6 bases). This CDR3 region has 13 residues. The germline V gene has CDR1 LNHDA and CDR2 SQIVND (reference sequence). Trimming pared 7 bases from V and 9 bases from J, leaving 16 bases between. The full variable domain, its missing parts supplied by reference TRBV19 and TRBJ2-1, is DGGITQSPKYLFRKEGQNVTLSCEQNLNHDAMYWYRQDPGQGLRLIYYSQIVNDFQKGDIAEGYSVSREKKESFPLTVTSAQKNPTAFYLCASMPRGGGEQFFGPGTRLTVL.

V gene TRBV7-2 combines with J gene TRBJ1-2, with D possibly TRBD1 on 5 matching bases. Germline V gives CDR1 SGHTA, CDR2 FQGNSA. This CDR3 is 15 amino acids long. V was clipped by 0 bases and J by 2 bases, with 10 bases between them. CDR3 sequence reads: CASSLALGGNYGYTF. In DNA, the CDR3 is TGTGCCAGCAGCTTAGCGCTTGGGGGGAACTATGGCTACACCTTC.

The chain links TRBV5-6 to TRBJ1-4; weak D call: TRBD1 (6 bases). Germline assignment: CDR1 SGHDT and CDR2 YYEEEE. V lost 2 bases, J lost 3 bases, and 8 bases lay in between. This CDR3 contains 14 residues. The DNA of the CDR3 is TGTGCCAGCAGCTTACAGGGTCCTAATGAAAAACTGTTTTTT. It yields the protein CASSLQGPNEKLFF.